Below, 11 T cell receptor beta chains from the same sample are listed, as sequenced in a study of cytomegalovirus exposure and HLA in healthy donors. Vbeta (60) and Jbeta (13) primers were used in the PCR. Sequenced by immunoSEQ multiplex PCR; TCRdb stores in-frame clones only, minus some. The table has 200,000 to 250,000 clones, more than 65% seen once. Source material: PBMCs. Receptors originate from a man aged 18 to 29 in good health and CMV-seronegative.

This clone was seen only once. The chain couples TRBV27 to TRBJ1-5; 7 positions agree with TRBD1. Per the germline V gene, CDR1 is MNHEY and CDR2 is SMNVEV (reference sequence). The CDR3 spans 13 residues. The ends lost 5 bases at V and 5 bases at J; junction bases unmatched: 3. The CDR3 sequence is CASSPDRDQPQHF. For the CDR3, the DNA is TGTGCCAGCAGTCCAGACAGGGATCAGCCCCAGCATTTT.

The V call is TRBV5-5, the J call TRBJ1-4; TRBD1 matches 8 bases. The CDR3 covers 16 residues. Unmatched junction bases numbered 9, after V lost 0 bases and J lost 8 bases. Germline V CDR1 and CDR2: SGHKS, YYEKEE (reference sequence). The CDR3 region is CASSLEPGQAREKLFF. For the CDR3, the DNA is TGTGCCAGCAGCTTGGAACCGGGACAGGCTCGAGAAAAACTGTTTTTT.

This chain connects TRBV18 to TRBJ1-1; TRBD1 matches at 7 bases. V shed 3 bases and J 8 bases; nucleotides not matched to a gene: 3. CDR1 is KGHSH, CDR2 LQKENI, per germline. This CDR3 contains 12 residues. Here the CDR3 DNA reads TGTGCCAGCTCACCCTCAGGGGGAGAAGCTTTCTTT. Protein sequence: CASSPSGGEAFF.

The chain has TRBV6-5 and TRBJ1-1; D possibly corresponds to TRBD1 (5 bases). Germline-derived CDR1 and CDR2 are MNHEY and SVGAGI. V shed 5 bases and J shed 1 base, with 11 bases lying between them. The CDR3 has 14 amino acids. The chain's CDR3 is CASSPGSENTEAFF. CDR3 in DNA: TGTGCCAGCAGTCCAGGGTCGGAGAACACTGAAGCTTTCTTT.

The chain couples TRBV6-6 to TRBJ2-7; D not resolved. CDR1 and CDR2 (germline): MNHNY, SVGAGI (reference sequence). The V end was cut by 7 bases, the J end by 0 bases, with 13 bases between. This CDR3 has 14 amino acids. The CDR3 DNA is TGTGCCAGCACCCCAGGCAGTCCCTCCTACGAGCAGTACTTC. Its translation: CASTPGSPSYEQYF.

The chain recombines TRBV9 with TRBJ1-4; a weak D match, TRBD1 (5 bases). The CDR3 has 16 amino acids. V was pared by 3 bases and J by 0 bases, with 12 bases between. The germline gives CDR1 SGDLS, CDR2 YYNGEE. The CDR3 protein is CASSAGQGATNEKLFF. CDR3 DNA sequence: TGTGCCAGCAGCGCAGGGCAGGGTGCAACTAATGAAAAACTGTTTTTT.

This clone came up a few times. The V and J genes are TRBV6-5 and TRBJ1-1, with no clear D. V shed 6 bases and J shed 1 base, with 6 bases lying between them. This CDR3 has 12 amino acids. The V gene's germline CDR1 is MNHEY and CDR2 SVGAGI. This CDR3 reads CASRRGNTEAFF. CDR3 bases: TGTGCCAGCAGGCGGGGGAACACTGAAGCTTTCTTT.

This chain connects TRBV7-9 to TRBJ1-4; D is perhaps TRBD1 (6 bases). Trimming pared 2 bases from V and 8 bases from J, leaving 18 bases between. Germline V CDR1 and CDR2: SEHNR, FQNEAQ (reference sequence). CDR3 length: 16 amino acids. The CDR3 region is CASSLSAGALGEKLFF. The CDR3 nucleotides are TGTGCCAGCAGCTTATCGGCAGGGGCCTTAGGAGAAAAACTGTTTTTT. Full variable domain (remainder filled in from reference TRBV7-9 and TRBJ1-4): DTGVSQNPRHKITKRGQNVTFRCDPISEHNRLYWYRQTLGQGPEFLTYFQNEAQLEKSRLLSDRFSAERPKGSFSTLEIQRTEQGDSAMYLCASSLSAGALGEKLFFGSGTQLSVL.

The rearrangement joins TRBV7-2 to TRBJ2-5; D not certain. The CDR3 has 14 amino acids. Trimming pared 5 bases from V and 4 bases from J, leaving 14 bases between. Germline values: CDR1 SGHTA, CDR2 FQGNSA. This chain's CDR3 is CASSMLPGRETQYF. The CDR3 DNA is TGTGCCAGCAGCATGCTCCCAGGTCGAGAGACCCAGTACTTC.

This clone was detected once. The chain employs TRBV10-1 and TRBJ2-5; maybe TRBD2 (5 bases). The J call is doubtful: the DNA matches TRBJ2-7 better. The CDR3 is 15 residues long. Germline V gene data show CDR1 as WNHNN and CDR2 as SYGVQD (reference sequence). The CDR3 loop reads CASSESALLVGEQYF. The DNA of the CDR3 is TGCGCCAGCAGTGAGTCCGCACTACTAGTCGGCGAGCAGTACTTC.

Points on this clone: The CDR3 end shows no conserved phenylalanine or tryptophan, and so a read error is likely. The chain links TRBV29-1 to TRBJ1-1; D unclear. The CDR3 has 15 amino acids. The V and J ends lost 3 bases and 0 bases respectively, with 14 bases between them. Germline-derived CDR1 and CDR2 are SQVTM and ANQGSEA. CDR3 coding DNA: TGCAGCGTTGAGGGTTTAGGACTCATGAACACTGAAGCTTTCTCT. Translation: CSVEGLGLMNTEAFS.